The source of this T cell receptor (beta chain) is a study of monozygotic twins with inflammatory bowel disease. Overall study results and limits: Differing immunosuppressive treatments may have added variability to patient repertoires.

A note on this clonotype: Antigen: not known.

UMIs containing a 6-nucleotide sample barcode were added via template switching. PCR of TCRalpha and TCRbeta cDNA was nested, with two rounds of about 16 and 10 cycles. TCRdb re-called the 5' RACE reads and gives one entry per CDR3 protein, without DNA. The sample includes approximately 330,000 distinct CDR3 sequences. Germline V gene lookup returns CDR1 SGDLS and CDR2 YYNGEE. The CDR3 extends over 15 amino acids. Donors gave approximately 2.5 ml of blood apiece. The V and J genes are TRBV9 and TRBJ1-6. The receptor's source is a human donor with ulcerative colitis or Crohn's disease, or a healthy co-twin of an affected twin (not recorded which). The sequenced sample was blood. CDR3 amino acids: CASSVAGSTRSPLHF.